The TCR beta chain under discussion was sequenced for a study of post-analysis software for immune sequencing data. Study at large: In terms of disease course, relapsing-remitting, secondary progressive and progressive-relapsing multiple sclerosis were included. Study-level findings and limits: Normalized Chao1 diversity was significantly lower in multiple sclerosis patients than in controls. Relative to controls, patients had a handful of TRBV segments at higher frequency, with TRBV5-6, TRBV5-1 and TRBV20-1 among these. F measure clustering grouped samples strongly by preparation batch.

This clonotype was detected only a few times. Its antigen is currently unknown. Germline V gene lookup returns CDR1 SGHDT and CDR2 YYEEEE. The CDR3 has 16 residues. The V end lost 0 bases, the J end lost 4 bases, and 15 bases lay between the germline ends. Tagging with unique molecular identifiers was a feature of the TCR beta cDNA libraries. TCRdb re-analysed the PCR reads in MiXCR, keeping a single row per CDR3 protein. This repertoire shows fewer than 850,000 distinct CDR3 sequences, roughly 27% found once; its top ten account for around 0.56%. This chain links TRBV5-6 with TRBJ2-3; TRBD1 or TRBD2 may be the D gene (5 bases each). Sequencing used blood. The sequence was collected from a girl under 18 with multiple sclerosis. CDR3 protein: CASSLAVGVLSDTQYF. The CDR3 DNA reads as TGTGCCAGCAGCTTGGCCGTGGGGGTTTTGTCAGATACGCAGTATTTT. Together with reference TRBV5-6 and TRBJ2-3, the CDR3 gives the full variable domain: DAGVTQSPTHLIKTRGQQVTLRCSPKSGHDTVSWYQQALGQGPQFIFQYYEEEERQRGNFPDRFSGHQFPNYSSELNVNALLLGDSALYLCASSLAVGVLSDTQYFGPGTRLTVL.